Below, one TCR beta chain is given with its context. The target antigen is unknown. Repertoires were generated with immunoSEQ multiplex PCR, while TCRdb's copy carries only in-frame clones and drops some. Here the sample spans tens of thousands of clones, more than 75% being singletons. This sample stems from a study of neoadjuvant nivolumab and ipilimumab in lung cancer. Study-wide findings and caveats: Only a single major-pathologic-response sample was available for clonality analysis. From pretherapy to surgery, tumor richness and clonality rose with dual therapy. A small number of samples were TCR sequenced. Resected tumors had greater TCR richness and clonality than uninvolved lung.

The J segment lost 3 bases and the V segment lost 6 bases, leaving 8 bases of the junction unmatched. Germline CDR1 is SQVTM and CDR2 is ANQGSEA. This CDR3 has 14 residues. The TCR originated in an adult with non-small cell lung cancer. V usage is TRBV29-1 and J usage is TRBJ2-1, with TRBD1 matching 7 bases. Sequenced material: tumor tissue, taken after neoadjuvant nivolumab, alone or with ipilimumab, at or shortly before surgery. The DNA for the CDR3 is TGCAGCGTACTCCGGGACAGTATCTACAATGAGCAGTTCTTC. This codes for CSVLRDSIYNEQFF.